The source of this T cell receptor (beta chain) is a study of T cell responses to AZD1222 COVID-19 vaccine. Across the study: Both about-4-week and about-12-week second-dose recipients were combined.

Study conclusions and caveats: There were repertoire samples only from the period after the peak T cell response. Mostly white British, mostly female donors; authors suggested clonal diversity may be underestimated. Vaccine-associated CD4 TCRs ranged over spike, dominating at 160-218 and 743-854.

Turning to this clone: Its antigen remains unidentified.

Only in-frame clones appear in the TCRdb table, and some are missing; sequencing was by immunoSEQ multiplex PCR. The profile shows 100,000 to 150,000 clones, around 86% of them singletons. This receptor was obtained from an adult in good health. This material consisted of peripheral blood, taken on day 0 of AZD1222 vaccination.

CDR3 coding DNA: TGTGCCAGCAGCGAAACCCGCCTACAGGGAGGCTATGGCTACACCTTC. Amino acid sequence: CASSETRLQGGYGYTF. V is TRBV7-9 and J is TRBJ1-2; perhaps TRBD1 as D (6 bases). Germline V gene sequence: CDR1 SEHNR, CDR2 FQNEAQ (reference sequence). V dropped 5 bases and J dropped 4 bases, with 20 bases sitting between them. CDR3 length: 16 amino acids.